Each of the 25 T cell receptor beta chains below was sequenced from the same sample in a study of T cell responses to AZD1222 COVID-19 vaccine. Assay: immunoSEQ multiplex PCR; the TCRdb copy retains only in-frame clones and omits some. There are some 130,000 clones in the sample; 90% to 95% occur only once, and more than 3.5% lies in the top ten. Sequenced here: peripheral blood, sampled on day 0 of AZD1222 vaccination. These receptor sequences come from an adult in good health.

CDR3 bases: TGTGCCAGCAGCTTAGGTATGCTGACAGGGGGCTTCTACGAGCAGTACTTC. Amino acid sequence: CASSLGMLTGGFYEQYF. This chain links TRBV7-8 with TRBJ2-7; TRBD1 matches at 10 bases. J gave up 3 bases and V 1 base, and 9 bases lay outside the gene matches. Germline lookup yields CDR1 SGHVS and CDR2 FQNEAQ. CDR3 length: 17 amino acids.

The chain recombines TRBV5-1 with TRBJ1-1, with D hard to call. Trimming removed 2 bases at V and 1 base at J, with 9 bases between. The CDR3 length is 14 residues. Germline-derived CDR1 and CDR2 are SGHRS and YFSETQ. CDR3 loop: CASSLTPSNTEAFF. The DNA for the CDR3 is TGCGCCAGCAGCTTAACGCCCTCGAACACTGAAGCTTTCTTT.

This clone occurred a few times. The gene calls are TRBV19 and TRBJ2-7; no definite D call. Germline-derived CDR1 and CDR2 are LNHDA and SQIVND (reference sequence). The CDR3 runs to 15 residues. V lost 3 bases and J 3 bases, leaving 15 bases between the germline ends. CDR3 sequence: CASSIISRGNYEQYF. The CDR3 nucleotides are TGTGCCAGTAGTATCATCTCCCGTGGGAACTACGAGCAGTACTTC.

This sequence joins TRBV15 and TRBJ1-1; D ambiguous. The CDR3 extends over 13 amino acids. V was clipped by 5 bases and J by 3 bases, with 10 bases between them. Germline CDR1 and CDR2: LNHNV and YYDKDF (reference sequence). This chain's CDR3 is CATSEEWDTEAFF. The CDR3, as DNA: TGTGCCACCAGCGAAGAATGGGACACTGAAGCTTTCTTT.

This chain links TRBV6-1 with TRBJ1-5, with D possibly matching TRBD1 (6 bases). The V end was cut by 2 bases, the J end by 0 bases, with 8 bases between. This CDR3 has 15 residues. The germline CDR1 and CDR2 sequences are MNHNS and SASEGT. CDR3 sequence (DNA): TGTGCCAGCAGTGAAAACAGGGTTAGCAATCAGCCCCAGCATTTT. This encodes CASSENRVSNQPQHF.

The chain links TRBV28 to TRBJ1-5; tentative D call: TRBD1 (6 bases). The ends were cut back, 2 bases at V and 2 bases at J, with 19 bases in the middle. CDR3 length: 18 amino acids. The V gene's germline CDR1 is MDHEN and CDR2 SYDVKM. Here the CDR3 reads CASSLGGRGVMGNQPQHF. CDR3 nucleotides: TGTGCCAGCAGTTTAGGCGGCAGGGGAGTTATGGGCAATCAGCCCCAGCATTTT.

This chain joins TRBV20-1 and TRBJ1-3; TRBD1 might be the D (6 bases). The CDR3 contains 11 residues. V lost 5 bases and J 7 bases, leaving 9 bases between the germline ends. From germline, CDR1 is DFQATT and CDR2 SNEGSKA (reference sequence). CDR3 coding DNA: TGCAGTGCTGCCCAGGGGAACACCATATATTTT. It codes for CSAAQGNTIYF.

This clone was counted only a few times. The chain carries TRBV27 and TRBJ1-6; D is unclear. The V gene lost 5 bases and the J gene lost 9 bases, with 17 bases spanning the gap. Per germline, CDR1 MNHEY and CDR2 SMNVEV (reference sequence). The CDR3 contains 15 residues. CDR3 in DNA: TGTGCCAGCAGTGTCGAAATGGGTAGTGGTTCACCCCTCCACTTT. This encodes CASSVEMGSGSPLHF.

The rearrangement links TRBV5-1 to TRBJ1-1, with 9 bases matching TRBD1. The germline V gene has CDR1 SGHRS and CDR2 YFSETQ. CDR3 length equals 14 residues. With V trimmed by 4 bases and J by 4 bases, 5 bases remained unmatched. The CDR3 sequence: CASSVQGAGTEAFF. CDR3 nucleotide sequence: TGCGCCAGCAGCGTACAGGGGGCGGGCACTGAAGCTTTCTTT.

CDR3 bases: TGTGCCAGCAGGCGATCCCAAGGGTCTTCACCCCTCCACTTT. Translating gives CASRRSQGSSPLHF. V gene TRBV27 combines with J gene TRBJ1-6; D remains ambiguous. Per germline, CDR1 MNHEY and CDR2 SMNVEV (reference sequence). V was pared by 6 bases and J by 9 bases, with 15 bases between. The CDR3 is 14 residues long.

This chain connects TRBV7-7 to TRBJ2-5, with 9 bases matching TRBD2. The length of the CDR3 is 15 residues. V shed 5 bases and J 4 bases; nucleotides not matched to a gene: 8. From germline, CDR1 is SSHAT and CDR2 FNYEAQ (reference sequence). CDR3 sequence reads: CASSPNSGSRETQYF. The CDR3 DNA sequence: TGTGCCAGCAGCCCAAATAGCGGGAGCAGAGAGACCCAGTACTTC. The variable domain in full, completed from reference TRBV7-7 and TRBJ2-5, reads GAGVSQSPRYKVTKRGQDVTLRCDPISSHATLYWYQQALGQGPEFLTYFNYEAQPDKSGLPSDRFSAERPEGSISTLTIQRTEQRDSAMYRCASSPNSGSRETQYFGPGTRLLVL.

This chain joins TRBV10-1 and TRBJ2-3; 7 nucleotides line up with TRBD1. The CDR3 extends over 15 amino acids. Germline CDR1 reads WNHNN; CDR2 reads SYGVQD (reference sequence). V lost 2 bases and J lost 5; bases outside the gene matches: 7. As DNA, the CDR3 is TGCGCCAGCAGTGAGGATAGGGGGCGTATAGATACGCAGTATTTT. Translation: CASSEDRGRIDTQYF.

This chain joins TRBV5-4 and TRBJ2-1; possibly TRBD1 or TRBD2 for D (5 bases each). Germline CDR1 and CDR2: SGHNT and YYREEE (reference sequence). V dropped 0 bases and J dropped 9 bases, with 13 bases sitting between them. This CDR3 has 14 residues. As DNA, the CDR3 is TGTGCCAGCAGCTTGGGGGGGAAATGGAGTGAGCAGTTCTTC. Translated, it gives CASSLGGKWSEQFF.

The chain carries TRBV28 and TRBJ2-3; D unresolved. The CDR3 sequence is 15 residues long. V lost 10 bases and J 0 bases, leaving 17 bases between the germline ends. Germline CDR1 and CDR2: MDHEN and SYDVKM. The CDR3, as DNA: TGTGCCACCCTGGAGAGCAAGGGTAGCACAGATACGCAGTATTTT. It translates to CATLESKGSTDTQYF.

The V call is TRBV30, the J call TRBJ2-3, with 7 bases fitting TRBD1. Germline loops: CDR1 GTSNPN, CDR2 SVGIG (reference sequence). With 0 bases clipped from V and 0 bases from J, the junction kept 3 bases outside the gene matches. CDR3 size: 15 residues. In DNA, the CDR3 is TGTGCCTGGAGTGTAGGGACAGCTAGCACAGATACGCAGTATTTT. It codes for CAWSVGTASTDTQYF.

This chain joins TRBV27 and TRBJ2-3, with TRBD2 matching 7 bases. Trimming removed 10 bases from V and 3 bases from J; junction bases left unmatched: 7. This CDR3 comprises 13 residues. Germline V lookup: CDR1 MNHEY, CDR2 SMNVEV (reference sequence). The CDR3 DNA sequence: TGTGCCACCTGTTTGGGGGGGACAGATACGCAGTATTTT. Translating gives CATCLGGTDTQYF.

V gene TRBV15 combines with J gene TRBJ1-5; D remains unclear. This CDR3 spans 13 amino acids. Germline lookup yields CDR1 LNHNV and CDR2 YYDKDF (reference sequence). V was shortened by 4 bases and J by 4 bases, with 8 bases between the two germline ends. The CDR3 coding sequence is TGTGCCACCAGCAAAGTGGGGAATCAGCCCCAGCATTTT. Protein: CATSKVGNQPQHF.

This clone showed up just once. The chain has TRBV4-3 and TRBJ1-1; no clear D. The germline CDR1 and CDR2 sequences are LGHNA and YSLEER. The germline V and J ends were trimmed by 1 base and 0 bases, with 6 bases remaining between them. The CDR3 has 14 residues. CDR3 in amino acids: CASSQVLMNTEAFF. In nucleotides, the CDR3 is TGCGCCAGCAGCCAAGTCCTGATGAACACTGAAGCTTTCTTT.

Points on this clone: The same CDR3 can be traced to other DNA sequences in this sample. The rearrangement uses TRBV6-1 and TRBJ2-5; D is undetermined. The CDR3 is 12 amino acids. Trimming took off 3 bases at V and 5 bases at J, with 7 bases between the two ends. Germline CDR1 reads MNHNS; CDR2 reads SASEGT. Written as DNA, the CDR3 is TGTGCCAGCAGTGAGGGCCGGGAGACCCAGTACTTC. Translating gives CASSEGRETQYF.

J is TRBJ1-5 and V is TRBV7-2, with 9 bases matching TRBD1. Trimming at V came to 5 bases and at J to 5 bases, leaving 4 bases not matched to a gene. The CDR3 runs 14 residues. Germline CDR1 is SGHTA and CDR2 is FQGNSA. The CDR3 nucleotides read TGTGCCAGCAGCCACAGGGGGCGGTATCAGCCCCAGCATTTT. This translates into CASSHRGRYQPQHF.

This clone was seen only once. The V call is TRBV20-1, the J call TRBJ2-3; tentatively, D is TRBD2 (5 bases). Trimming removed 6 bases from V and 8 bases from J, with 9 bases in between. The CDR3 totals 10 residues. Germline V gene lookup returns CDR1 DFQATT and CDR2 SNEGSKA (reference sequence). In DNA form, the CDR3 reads TGCAGTGCCAACCGGGGTACGCAGTATTTT. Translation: CSANRGTQYF.

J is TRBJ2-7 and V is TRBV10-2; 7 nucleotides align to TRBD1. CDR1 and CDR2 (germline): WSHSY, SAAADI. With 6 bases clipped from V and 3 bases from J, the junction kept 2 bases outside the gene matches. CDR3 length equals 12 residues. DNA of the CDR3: TGCGCCAGCAGAGCAGGGGGCTACGAGCAGTACTTC. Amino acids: CASRAGGYEQYF.

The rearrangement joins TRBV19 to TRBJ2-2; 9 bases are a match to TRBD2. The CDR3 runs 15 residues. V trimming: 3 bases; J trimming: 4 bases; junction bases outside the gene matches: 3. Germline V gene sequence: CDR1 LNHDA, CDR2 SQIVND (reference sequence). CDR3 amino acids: CASSISGRPTGELFF. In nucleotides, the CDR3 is TGTGCCAGTAGTATCAGCGGGAGGCCCACCGGGGAGCTGTTTTTT.

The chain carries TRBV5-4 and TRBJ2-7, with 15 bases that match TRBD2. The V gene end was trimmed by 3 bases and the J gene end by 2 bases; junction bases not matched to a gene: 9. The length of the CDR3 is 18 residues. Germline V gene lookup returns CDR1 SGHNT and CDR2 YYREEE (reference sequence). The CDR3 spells CASSSAGLAGGVAYEQYF. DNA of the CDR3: TGTGCCAGCAGCTCCGCGGGACTAGCGGGAGGAGTTGCCTACGAGCAGTACTTC.

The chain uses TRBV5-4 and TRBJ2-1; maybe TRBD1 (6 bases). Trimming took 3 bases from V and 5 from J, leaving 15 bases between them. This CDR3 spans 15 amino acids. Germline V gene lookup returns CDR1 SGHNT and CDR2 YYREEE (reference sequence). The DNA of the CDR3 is TGTGCCAGCAGCTCGCCCTCGGGACAAGACAATGAGCAGTTCTTC. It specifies CASSSPSGQDNEQFF.